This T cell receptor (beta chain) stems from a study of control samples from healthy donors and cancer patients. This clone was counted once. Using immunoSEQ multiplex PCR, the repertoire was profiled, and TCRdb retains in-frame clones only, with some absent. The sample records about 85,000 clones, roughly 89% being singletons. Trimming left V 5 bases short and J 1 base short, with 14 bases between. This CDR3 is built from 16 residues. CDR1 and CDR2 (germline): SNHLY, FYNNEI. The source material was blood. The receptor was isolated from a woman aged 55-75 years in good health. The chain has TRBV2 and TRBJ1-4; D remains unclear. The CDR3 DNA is TGTGCCAGCAGTTCGAGGCGACTGAGAACTAATGAAAAACTGTTTTTT. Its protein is CASSSRRLRTNEKLFF.